These T cell receptor beta chains were read from a single sample in a study of chemoradiotherapy in HPV16-positive cancers. Sequenced by immunoSEQ multiplex PCR; TCRdb stores in-frame clones only, minus some. The sample yields around 30,000 clones, 70% to 90% seen once. Sequenced here: blood, sampled from a patient who underwent chemoradiotherapy. The receptor set was obtained from a human donor with HPV-associated anogenital cancer. CDR3s include the opening cysteine and the closing phenylalanine or tryptophan. The D gene is left open where the match is weak. For some rows the clone size is stated as once, few or many, or as a class when expanded; others skip it.

D	V	J	size	CDR3	DNA
NA	TRBV7-9	TRBJ2-7	NA	CASSSGQLSYEQYF	TGTGCCAGCAGCAGTGGACAGCTCAGTTACGAGCAGTACTTC
NA	TRBV7-9	TRBJ2-5	NA	CASSLTTGAQETQYF	TGTGCCAGCAGCTTAACCACCGGGGCCCAAGAGACCCAGTACTTC
NA	TRBV18	TRBJ2-1	NA	CASSTTNGGRREQFF	TGTGCCAGCTCCACGACTAACGGGGGTCGCCGTGAGCAGTTCTTC
NA	TRBV14	TRBJ1-5	few	CASSLESNWGNQPQHF	TGTGCCAGCAGCCTGGAGAGCAATTGGGGCAATCAGCCCCAGCATTTT
TRBD2	TRBV14	TRBJ2-7	few	CASSQEAVLAGWDYEQYF	TGTGCCAGCAGCCAAGAGGCCGTACTAGCGGGATGGGACTACGAGCAGTACTTC
NA	TRBV4-2	TRBJ2-7	NA	CASSHTRSTYEQYF	TGTGCCAGCAGCCACACCCGCAGCACCTACGAGCAGTACTTC
NA	TRBV5-1	TRBJ1-2	NA	CASSLSQITNGYTF	TGCGCCAGCAGCTTAAGTCAGATCACGAATGGCTACACCTTC
TRBD2	TRBV9	TRBJ2-3	NA	CASSVDSAGGRTDTQYF	TGTGCCAGCAGCGTAGATTCCGCGGGGGGGCGCACAGATACGCAGTATTTT
NA	TRBV19	TRBJ1-1	NA	CASSIAGVGTEAFF	TGTGCCAGTAGTATAGCTGGGGTCGGCACTGAAGCTTTCTTT
NA	TRBV6-5	TRBJ2-2	NA	CASSYGRTGELFF	TGTGCCAGCAGTTACGGGCGGACCGGGGAGCTGTTTTTT
NA	TRBV18	TRBJ2-1	NA	CASGAQLYNEQFF	TGTGCCAGTGGGGCCCAGCTATACAATGAGCAGTTCTTC
NA	TRBV2	TRBJ2-7	NA	CASSGLNKYEQYF	TGTGCCAGCTCAGGATTGAATAAATACGAGCAGTACTTC
NA	TRBV4-1	TRBJ1-1	once	CASSQGGAFGVNTEAFF	TGCGCCAGCAGCCAAGGCGGCGCGTTTGGAGTGAACACTGAAGCTTTCTTT
NA	TRBV7-8	TRBJ1-5	NA	CASSAHRAASNQPQHF	TGTGCCAGCAGCGCTCACAGGGCCGCTAGCAATCAGCCCCAGCATTTT
NA	TRBV5-1	TRBJ1-6	NA	CASRDSYNSPLHF	TGCGCCAGCAGGGACAGTTATAATTCACCCCTCCACTTT
TRBD1	TRBV29-1	TRBJ2-2	NA	CSVGQGSSTGELFF	TGCAGCGTTGGACAGGGCAGTTCCACCGGGGAGCTGTTTTTT
TRBD2	TRBV2	TRBJ2-1	NA	CASPLAESSYNEQFF	TGTGCCAGCCCCCTAGCGGAGAGCTCCTACAATGAGCAGTTCTTC
NA	TRBV13	TRBJ2-3	NA	CASSPAGGVTDTQYF	TGTGCCAGCAGCCCCGCCGGAGGAGTTACAGATACGCAGTATTTT
NA	TRBV7-2	TRBJ1-1	NA	CASSRRVDTEAFF	TGTGCCAGCAGCCGTCGGGTGGACACTGAAGCTTTCTTT
NA	TRBV18	TRBJ1-2	NA	CASSPPLEEGYTF	TGTGCCAGCTCACCACCCTTAGAGGAGGGCTACACCTTC
NA	TRBV5-1	TRBJ1-1	few	CASSSPDRLDTEAFF	TGCGCCAGCAGCTCACCCGACAGGCTTGACACTGAAGCTTTCTTT
TRBD1	TRBV19	TRBJ1-5	once	CASSTGTVWGNQPQHF	TGTGCCAGTAGTACGGGGACAGTTTGGGGCAATCAGCCCCAGCATTTT
NA	TRBV5-4	TRBJ2-7	NA	CASSRAAGTSNYEQYF	TGTGCCAGCAGCCGAGCCGCCGGGACAAGCAACTACGAGCAGTACTTC
NA	TRBV9	TRBJ2-1	NA	CASSALGGATQFF	TGTGCCAGCAGCGCCCTGGGGGGGGCTACGCAGTTCTTC
NA	TRBV27	TRBJ1-5	NA	CASSSGFGPQHF	TGTGCCAGCAGTTCAGGATTCGGGCCCCAGCATTTT
NA	TRBV21-1	TRBJ2-7	NA	CASSKVRTPCPYEQYF	TGTGCCAGCAGCAAAGTGAGGACACCTTGTCCCTACGAGCAGTACTTC
TRBD2	TRBV5-1	TRBJ2-3	few	CASSLFLAGGADTQYF	TGCGCCAGCAGCTTGTTCCTAGCGGGAGGGGCAGATACGCAGTATTTT
NA	TRBV30	TRBJ1-6	NA	CAWSRVSSYNSPLHF	TGTGCCTGGAGCAGAGTAAGCTCCTATAATTCACCCCTCCACTTT
NA	TRBV11-2	TRBJ2-1	NA	CASSLEYVEQFF	TGTGCCAGCAGCTTAGAGTATGTTGAGCAGTTCTTC
NA	TRBV27	TRBJ1-4	NA	CASSSWGEKLFF	TGTGCCAGCAGTTCTTGGGGGGAAAAACTGTTTTTT
NA	TRBV29-1	TRBJ1-3	NA	CSAMTYLSGNTIYF	TGCAGCGCCATGACCTACCTCTCTGGAAACACCATATATTTT
TRBD2	TRBV4-2	TRBJ2-1	NA	CASSQGAGGSWDEQFF	TGTGCCAGCAGCCAGGGAGCGGGGGGCTCCTGGGATGAGCAGTTCTTC
TRBD1	TRBV5-6	TRBJ2-1	NA	CASSLGRGTYNEQFF	TGTGCCAGCAGCTTGGGCAGGGGGACCTACAATGAGCAGTTCTTC
TRBD2	TRBV6-6	TRBJ2-5	NA	CASSQGLAGVWETQYF	TGTGCCAGCAGTCAAGGACTAGCGGGAGTATGGGAGACCCAGTACTTC
NA	TRBV6-5	TRBJ2-6	NA	CASSDNSGANVLTF	TGTGCCAGCAGTGACAACTCTGGGGCCAACGTCCTGACTTTC
TRBD2	TRBV2	TRBJ2-1	few	CASSGLAGGLDEQFF	TGTGCCAGCTCGGGACTAGCGGGAGGGTTGGATGAGCAGTTCTTC
NA	TRBV25-1	TRBJ2-7	few	CASSPTGGLLYEQYF	TGTGCCAGCAGTCCCACTGGGGGTTTACTCTACGAGCAGTACTTC
NA	TRBV7-9	TRBJ2-7	NA	CASSFPSDSYEQYF	TGTGCCAGCAGCTTTCCTAGCGACTCCTACGAGCAGTACTTC
TRBD1	TRBV9	TRBJ1-1	NA	CASETGVNTEAFF	TGTGCCAGCGAGACAGGGGTGAACACTGAAGCTTTCTTT
NA	TRBV4-2	TRBJ2-5	NA	CASSPRGYGGKGGETQYF	TGTGCCAGCAGCCCCCGTGGGTATGGCGGGAAGGGGGGAGAGACCCAGTACTTC
TRBD1	TRBV4-1	TRBJ2-5	NA	CASSRQGGETQYF	TGCGCCAGCAGCCGACAGGGGGGAGAGACCCAGTACTTC
NA	TRBV28	TRBJ1-3	NA	CASSFRSSGNTIYF	TGTGCCAGCAGTTTTCGGAGCTCTGGAAACACCATATATTTT
NA	TRBV6-4	TRBJ2-2	NA	CASSDQGRGLPGELFF	TGTGCCAGCAGTGACCAGGGCAGGGGATTACCCGGGGAGCTGTTTTTT
NA	TRBV21-1	TRBJ1-1	once	CASSINRGQGAEAFF	TGTGCCAGCAGCATTAACAGGGGGCAGGGCGCTGAAGCTTTCTTT
NA	TRBV7-9	TRBJ1-1	NA	CASSLTGHPNTEAFF	TGTGCCAGCAGCCTAACGGGACACCCGAACACTGAAGCTTTCTTT
NA	TRBV5-8	TRBJ2-7	NA	CASSLEGEMYSYEQYF	TGTGCCAGCAGCTTGGAGGGGGAAATGTACTCCTACGAGCAGTACTTC